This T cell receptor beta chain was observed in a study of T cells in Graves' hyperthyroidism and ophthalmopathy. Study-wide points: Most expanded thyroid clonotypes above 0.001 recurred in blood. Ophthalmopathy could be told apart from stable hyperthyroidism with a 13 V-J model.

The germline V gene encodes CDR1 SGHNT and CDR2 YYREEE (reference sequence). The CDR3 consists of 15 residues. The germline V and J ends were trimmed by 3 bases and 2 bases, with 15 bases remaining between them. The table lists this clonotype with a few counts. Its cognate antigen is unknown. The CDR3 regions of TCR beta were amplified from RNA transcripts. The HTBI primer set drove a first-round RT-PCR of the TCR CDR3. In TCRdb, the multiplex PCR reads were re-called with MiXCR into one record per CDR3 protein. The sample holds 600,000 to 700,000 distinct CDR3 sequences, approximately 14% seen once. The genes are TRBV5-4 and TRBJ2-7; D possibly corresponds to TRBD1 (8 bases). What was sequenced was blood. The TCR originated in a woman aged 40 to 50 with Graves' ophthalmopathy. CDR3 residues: CASSYRGGATYEQYF. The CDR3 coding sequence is TGTGCCAGCAGCTACAGGGGGGGCGCAACCTACGAGCAGTACTTC.